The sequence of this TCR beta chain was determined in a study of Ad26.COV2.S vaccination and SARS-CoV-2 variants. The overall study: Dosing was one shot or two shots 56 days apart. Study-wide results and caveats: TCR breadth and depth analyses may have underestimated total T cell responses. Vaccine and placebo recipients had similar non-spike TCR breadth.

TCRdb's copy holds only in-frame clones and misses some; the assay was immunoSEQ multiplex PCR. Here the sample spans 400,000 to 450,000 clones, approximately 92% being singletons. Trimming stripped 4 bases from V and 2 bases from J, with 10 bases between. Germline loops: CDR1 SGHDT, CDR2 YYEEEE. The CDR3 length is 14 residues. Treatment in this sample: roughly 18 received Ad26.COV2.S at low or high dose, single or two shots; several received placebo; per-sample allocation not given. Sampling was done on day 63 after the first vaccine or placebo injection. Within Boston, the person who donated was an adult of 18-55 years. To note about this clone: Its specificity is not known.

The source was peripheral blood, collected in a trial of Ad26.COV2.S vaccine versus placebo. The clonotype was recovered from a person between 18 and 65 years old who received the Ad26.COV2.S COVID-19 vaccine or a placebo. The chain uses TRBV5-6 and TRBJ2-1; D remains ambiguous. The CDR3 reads CASSLSGPYNEQFF. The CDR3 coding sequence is TGTGCCAGCAGCCTGTCCGGGCCCTACAATGAGCAGTTCTTC.